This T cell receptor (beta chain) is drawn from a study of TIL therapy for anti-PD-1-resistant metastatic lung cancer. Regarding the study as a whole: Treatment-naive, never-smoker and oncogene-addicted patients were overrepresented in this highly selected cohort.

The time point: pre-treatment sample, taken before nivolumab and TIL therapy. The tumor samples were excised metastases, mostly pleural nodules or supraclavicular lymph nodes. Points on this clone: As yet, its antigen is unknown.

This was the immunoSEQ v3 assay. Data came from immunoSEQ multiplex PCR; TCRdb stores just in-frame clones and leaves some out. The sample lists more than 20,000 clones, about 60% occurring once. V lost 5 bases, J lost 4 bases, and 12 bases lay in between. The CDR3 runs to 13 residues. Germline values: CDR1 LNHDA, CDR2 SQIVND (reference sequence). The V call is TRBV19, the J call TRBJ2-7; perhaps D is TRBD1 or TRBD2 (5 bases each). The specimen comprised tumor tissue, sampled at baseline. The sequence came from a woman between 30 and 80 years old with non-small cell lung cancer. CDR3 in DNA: TGTGCCAGTAGTGGACTCCAGGGTTACGAGCAGTACTTC. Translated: CASSGLQGYEQYF.